The 8 T cell receptor beta chains presented below share a single source sample, sequenced in a study of sequential checkpoint blockade in melanoma. The method was immunoSEQ multiplex PCR; TCRdb's version includes in-frame clones alone and lacks a portion of them. The sample contains tens of thousands of clones, roughly 32% of which appear only once. The treatment denotes: randomized to nivolumab then ipilimumab (arm A) or the reverse (arm B). This specimen consisted of tumor tissue (inferred from file names), obtained from a patient given nivolumab and ipilimumab in sequence. The source of these receptors is a human donor with melanoma.

This clone was counted a few times. V and J are TRBV14 and TRBJ2-3; D not certain. The CDR3 covers 11 residues. Germline V gene lookup returns CDR1 SGHDN and CDR2 FVKESK. The V end lost 0 bases, the J end lost 9 bases, and 4 bases lay between the germline ends. CDR3 protein: CASSQDGTQYF. Here the CDR3 DNA reads TGTGCCAGCAGCCAAGATGGCACGCAGTATTTT.

The genes are TRBV29-1 and TRBJ1-2; the D gene is possibly TRBD1 (6 bases). The V gene's germline CDR1 is SQVTM and CDR2 ANQGSEA. V was trimmed by 3 bases and J by 7 bases, leaving 21 bases between them. The CDR3 covers 15 residues. The CDR3 region is CSVDKTPGADSGYTF. The CDR3 bases are TGCAGCGTTGACAAGACCCCAGGGGCGGATAGTGGCTACACCTTC.

This clone was seen a handful of times. This sequence joins TRBV19 and TRBJ1-2; 7 bases align to TRBD1. V dropped 7 bases and J dropped 4; count of bases not matched to a gene: 3. Germline CDR1 LNHDA, CDR2 SQIVND (reference sequence). CDR3 size: 12 residues. CDR3 nucleotides: TGTGCCAGTAACAGGGGTGGCTATGGCTACACCTTC. Protein sequence: CASNRGGYGYTF. The full variable domain, its missing parts supplied by reference TRBV19 and TRBJ1-2, is DGGITQSPKYLFRKEGQNVTLSCEQNLNHDAMYWYRQDPGQGLRLIYYSQIVNDFQKGDIAEGYSVSREKKESFPLTVTSAQKNPTAFYLCASNRGGYGYTFGSGTRLTVV.

This clone was counted between two and nine times. The V call is TRBV6-8, the J call TRBJ2-3; no firm D call. Germline CDR1 is MNHGY and CDR2 is SAAAGT. V gave up 6 bases and J gave up 8 bases, with 12 bases separating them. The CDR3 contains 12 residues. The CDR3 reads CASSVVRGTQYF. In nucleotides, the CDR3 is TGTGCCAGCAGCGTAGTCCGCGGTACGCAGTATTTT.

The J gene is TRBJ2-5, the V gene TRBV10-3; D gene ambiguous. In germline, CDR1 is ENHRY, CDR2 SYGVKD. Trimming stripped 0 bases from V and 1 base from J, with 12 bases between. The CDR3 has 16 residues. CDR3 DNA sequence: TGTGCCATCAGTGAGTCTATCTCTCCTACCCAAGAGACCCAGTACTTC. It codes for CAISESISPTQETQYF.

V is TRBV6-8 and J is TRBJ2-5; TRBD1 matches 9 bases. V dropped 6 bases and J dropped 1; count of bases not matched to a gene: 3. The CDR3 loop spans 14 amino acids. From germline, CDR1 is MNHGY and CDR2 SAAAGT. CDR3 amino acids: CASRDRGFQETQYF. CDR3 bases: TGTGCCAGCAGGGACAGGGGTTTCCAAGAGACCCAGTACTTC.

This rearrangement joins TRBV11-3 to TRBJ2-2, with TRBD1 matching 10 bases. Germline-derived CDR1 and CDR2 are SGHNT and YENEEA. The V gene end was trimmed by 5 bases and the J gene end by 4 bases; junction bases not matched to a gene: 4. The CDR3 loop spans 15 amino acids. CDR3 in DNA: TGTGCCAGCAGCCCCGGGACAGGGGTCACCGGGGAGCTGTTTTTT. Translating it yields CASSPGTGVTGELFF.

This clone was observed a handful of times. The V call is TRBV6-8, the J call TRBJ1-4; a possible D gene is TRBD1 (5 bases). Trimming removed 5 bases at V and 5 bases at J, with 15 bases between. The germline gives CDR1 MNHGY, CDR2 SAAAGT. This CDR3 region has 15 residues. CDR3 sequence reads: CASSLGGGWNEKLFF. Here the CDR3 DNA reads TGTGCCAGCAGTCTGGGGGGAGGCTGGAATGAAAAACTGTTTTTT.